The T cell receptor beta chain described here comes from a study of PD-L1 blockade in urothelial cancer. Whole-study context: Peripheral blood specimens exhibited a median yield of approximately 150,000 T cells. General study findings and limits: Enhanced expansion of tumor-associated blood clones at 3 weeks characterized durable-benefit patients.

The germline CDR1 and CDR2 sequences are LNHDA and SQIVND (reference sequence). Trimming stripped 2 bases from V and 0 bases from J, with 11 bases between. The CDR3 is 15 amino acids. Regarding this clone: Its antigen remains unidentified.

Repertoires were generated with immunoSEQ multiplex PCR, while TCRdb's copy carries only in-frame clones and drops some. The table records tens of thousands of clones, almost 85% of them present only once. Specimen: PBMCs, collected around atezolizumab (anti-PD-L1) treatment. The V and J genes are TRBV19 and TRBJ2-7; D not certain. The source is a man aged 70 or older with urothelial cancer. This chain's CDR3 is CASSIFRQASYEQYF. CDR3 DNA sequence: TGTGCCAGTAGTATATTCCGGCAGGCCTCCTACGAGCAGTACTTC.